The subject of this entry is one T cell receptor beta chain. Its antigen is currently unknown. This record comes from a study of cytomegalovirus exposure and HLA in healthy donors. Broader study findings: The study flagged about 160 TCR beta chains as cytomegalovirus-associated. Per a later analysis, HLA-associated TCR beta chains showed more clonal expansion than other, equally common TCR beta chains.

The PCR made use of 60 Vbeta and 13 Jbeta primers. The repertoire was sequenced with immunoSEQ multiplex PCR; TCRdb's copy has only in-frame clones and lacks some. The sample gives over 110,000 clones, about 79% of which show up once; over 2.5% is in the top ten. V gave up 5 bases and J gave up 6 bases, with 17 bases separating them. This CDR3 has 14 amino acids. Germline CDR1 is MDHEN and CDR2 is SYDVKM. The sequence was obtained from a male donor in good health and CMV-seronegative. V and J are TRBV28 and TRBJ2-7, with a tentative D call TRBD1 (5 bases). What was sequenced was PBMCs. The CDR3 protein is CASSPAAGRAEQYF. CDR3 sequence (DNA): TGTGCCAGCAGTCCTGCGGCAGGGCGAGCCGAGCAGTACTTC. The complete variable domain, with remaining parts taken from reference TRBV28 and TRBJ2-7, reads DVKVTQSSRYLVKRTGEKVFLECVQDMDHENMFWYRQDPGLGLRLIYFSYDVKMKEKGDIPEGYSVSREKKERFSLILESASTNQTSMYLCASSPAAGRAEQYFGPGTRLTVT.